These T cell receptor beta chains were read from a single sample in a study of graft-versus-host responses after intestinal transplantation. These TCRs are of unknown antigen specificity. The method was immunoSEQ multiplex PCR; TCRdb's version includes in-frame clones alone and lacks a portion of them. This sample has tens of thousands of clones, with 70% to 90% found just once. The specimen comprised unstimulated CD8+ T cells sorted from spleen or lymph node cells, sampled before intestinal transplant. Receptors were obtained from a human donor who received an intestinal transplant. Both conserved end residues are part of each CDR3. The D gene is left open where the match is weak. Only part of the rows carry a size: once, few, many, or a class if the clone is expanded.

clone_size j_call v_call d_call cdr3_nt cdr3_aa
- TRBJ1-1 TRBV4-1 - TGCGCCAGCAGCCAAGAGGGCGGGTTGAACACTGAAGCTTTCTTT CASSQEGGLNTEAFF
- TRBJ2-3 TRBV7-9 - TGTGCCAGCAGCCCGCCCCGGGACTGGGACAGAGATACGCAGTATTTT CASSPPRDWDRDTQYF
- TRBJ1-1 TRBV19 - TGTGCCAGTAGTATGAGCGGAGGGAACACTGAAGCTTTCTTT CASSMSGGNTEAFF
- TRBJ2-7 TRBV30 TRBD2 TGTGCCTGGAGTAGCGGACTAGGGGACTACGAGCAGTACTTC CAWSSGLGDYEQYF
- TRBJ2-3 TRBV9 TRBD1 TGTGCCAGCAGCGGGACAGGGATCGGGGGAGATACGCAGTATTTT CASSGTGIGGDTQYF
- TRBJ2-7 TRBV27 TRBD1 TGTGCCAGCAGCCCCGGGACAGCTCCTACGAGGGGGCAGTACTTC CASSPGTAPTRGQYF
once TRBJ1-2 TRBV2 TRBD1 TGTGCCAGCAGTGGTACGGACAGGGGGACGTATGGCTACACCTTC CASSGTDRGTYGYTF
- TRBJ1-2 TRBV6-1 TRBD1 TGTGCCAGCAGCACCGGACAGGTATACACCTTC CASSTGQVYTF
- TRBJ2-1 TRBV10-2 TRBD2 TGCGCCAGCAGCGGACTAGCGGGGTTCTACAATGAGCAGTTCTTC CASSGLAGFYNEQFF
- TRBJ2-7 TRBV7-6 - TGTGCCAGCAGCCCAGGCCCAGACTACGAGCAGTACTTC CASSPGPDYEQYF
once TRBJ2-7 TRBV7-8 TRBD1 TGTGCCTGCGGGGGACAGGGGCCTTCCTACGAGCAGTACTTC CACGGQGPSYEQYF
- TRBJ1-1 TRBV28 - TGTGCCAGCATCGCCCAGGGTGGGACTGAAGCTTTCTTT CASIAQGGTEAFF
- TRBJ2-1 TRBV29-1 TRBD2 TGCAGCGTTGAAGAAGGGACTAGCGGGTATCCTAATGAGCAGTTCTTC CSVEEGTSGYPNEQFF
- TRBJ2-3 TRBV15 TRBD2 TGTGCCACCAGCAGCTCCTCCGGGACTATTCGATATACGCAGTATTTT CATSSSSGTIRYTQYF
- TRBJ2-1 TRBV9 TRBD2 TGTGCCAGCAGCTCGGGACTAGCCACCTACAATGAGCAGTTCTTC CASSSGLATYNEQFF
- TRBJ2-3 TRBV4-1 - TGCGCCAGCAGCCAAGACGGGCAGGGAAAGAGATTGGTCACAGATACGCAGTATTTT CASSQDGQGKRLVTDTQYF
- TRBJ2-3 TRBV4-1 - TGCGCCAGCAGCCGAATTGCTATTTGGGGGGTCAGGGCAGATACGCAGTATTTT CASSRIAIWGVRADTQYF
- TRBJ2-3 TRBV11-2 - TGTGCCAGCAGCTTGGGGGGGGTTAGGGGGACAGATACGCAGTATTTT CASSLGGVRGTDTQYF
- TRBJ2-7 TRBV19 TRBD2 TGTGCCAGTAGTATAATCGGCGGCGGGAGCGGCGACGAGCAGTACTTC CASSIIGGGSGDEQYF
- TRBJ1-5 TRBV5-5 - TGTGCCAGCAGCTTGGGGGAGGGGAGCAATCAGCCCCAGCATTTT CASSLGEGSNQPQHF
- TRBJ2-1 TRBV6-5 TRBD1 TGTGCCAGCAGTTTGGACAGGGCCTCCTACAATGAGCAGTTCTTC CASSLDRASYNEQFF
- TRBJ1-1 TRBV28 - TGTGCCAGCAGTTTTTGGAGCCGGACTGAAGCTTTCTTT CASSFWSRTEAFF
- TRBJ2-3 TRBV6-6 - TGTGCCAGCAGTTCGGACAGAAGCACAGATACGCAGTATTTT CASSSDRSTDTQYF
- TRBJ2-7 TRBV13 TRBD2 TGTGCCAGCAGCTTCGGGACTAGATACGAGCAGTACTTC CASSFGTRYEQYF
- TRBJ2-5 TRBV9 TRBD1 TGTGCCAGACCCGCAAACAGGGGAGTAGAGACCCAGTACTTC CARPANRGVETQYF
- TRBJ1-2 TRBV27 - TGTGCCAGCAGTTTATCCTCTAACTATGGCTACACCTTC CASSLSSNYGYTF
- TRBJ2-7 TRBV15 TRBD2 TGTGCCACCAGCGGGACTAGCGGGCTTTACGAGCAGTACTTC CATSGTSGLYEQYF
- TRBJ1-1 TRBV5-1 - TGCGCCAGCAGCTTGGGACATTTCGACACTGAAGCTTTCTTT CASSLGHFDTEAFF
- TRBJ2-5 TRBV5-4 - TGTGCCAGCAGCCCCCCCGGACACCACCAAGAGACCCAGTACTTC CASSPPGHHQETQYF
few TRBJ2-5 TRBV7-3 TRBD1 TGTGCCAGCAGCCCCCTAGGTGGGGGACAGGCTACATCGGTGGGTTGGGAGACCCAGTACTTC CASSPLGGGQATSVGWETQYF